This TCR beta chain was sequenced during a study of human T cells and chemical hapten exposure. Germline CDR1 MDHEN, CDR2 SYDVKM. There are 14 residues in the CDR3. Trimming removed 6 bases at V and 5 bases at J, with 15 bases between. The time point is: patch test 1, 2 weeks after DPC sensitization. Treatment: therapeutic diphenylcyclopropenone sensitization with weekly scalp DPC. Via MiXCR, TCRdb re-called the RACE reads, giving one row per CDR3 protein. The sample has some 400,000 distinct CDR3 sequences; approximately 4.4% are singletons. The V call is TRBV28, the J call TRBJ2-3; D gene ambiguous. The TCR originated in a woman aged 50 to 60 with alopecia areata. Some clones in this sample may be carry-over from other donors' samples. The sequencing here drew on whole blood, taken in connection with sensitization to the hapten diphenylcyclopropenone (DPC). CDR3 bases: TGTGCCAGCAGCCTCGAATCTGATCTAGATACGCAGTATTTT. Its translation: CASSLESDLDTQYF.